This TCR beta chain comes out of a study of blood T cell repertoires in COVID-19. Study context: Some COVID-19 samples were acute and others convalescent; all came from the United States, Italy and Spain. Nucleic acid was either cDNA or gDNA, and it came from T cells, B-cell-depleted T cells, or PBMCs.

This table comes from immunoSEQ multiplex PCR, and its TCRdb copy is limited to in-frame clones, with some not included. The data hold approximately 78,000 clones, with around four fifths observed a single time. Germline-derived CDR1 and CDR2 are SGHRS and YFSETQ. J lost 2 bases, V lost 4 bases, and 5 bases had no gene match. The CDR3 runs to 14 residues. Sequenced sample: peripheral blood. This receptor was obtained from a woman aged 80 or over with acute or convalescent COVID-19. This sequence joins TRBV5-1 and TRBJ2-5; 7 nucleotides match TRBD2. In DNA, the CDR3 is TGCGCCAGCAGCCCCGGCGGGGGACAAGAGACCCAGTACTTC. Its protein is CASSPGGGQETQYF.